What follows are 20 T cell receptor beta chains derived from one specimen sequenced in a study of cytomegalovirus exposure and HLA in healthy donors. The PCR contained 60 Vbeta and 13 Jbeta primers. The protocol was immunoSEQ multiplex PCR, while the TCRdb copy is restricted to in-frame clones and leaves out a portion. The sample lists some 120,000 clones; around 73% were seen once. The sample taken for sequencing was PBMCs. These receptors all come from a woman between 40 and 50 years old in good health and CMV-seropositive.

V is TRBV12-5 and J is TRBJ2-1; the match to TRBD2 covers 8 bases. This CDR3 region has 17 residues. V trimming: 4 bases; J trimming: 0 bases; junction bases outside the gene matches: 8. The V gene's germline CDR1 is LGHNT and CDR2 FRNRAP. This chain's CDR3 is CASGYRLASSSYNEQFF. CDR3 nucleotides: TGTGCTAGTGGTTACAGACTAGCGAGTAGCTCCTACAATGAGCAGTTCTTC.

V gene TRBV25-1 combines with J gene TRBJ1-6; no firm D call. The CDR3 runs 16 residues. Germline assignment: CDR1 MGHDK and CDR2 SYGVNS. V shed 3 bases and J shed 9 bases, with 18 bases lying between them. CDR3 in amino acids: CASSDPREGLTSPLHF. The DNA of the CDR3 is TGTGCCAGCAGTGATCCCCGGGAAGGGCTTACTTCACCCCTCCACTTT.

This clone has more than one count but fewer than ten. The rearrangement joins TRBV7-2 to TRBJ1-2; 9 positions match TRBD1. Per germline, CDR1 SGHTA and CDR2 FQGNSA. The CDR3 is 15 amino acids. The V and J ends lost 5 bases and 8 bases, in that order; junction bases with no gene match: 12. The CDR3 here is CASSPEPGQGNGYTF. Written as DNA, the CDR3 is TGTGCCAGCAGCCCCGAGCCCGGACAGGGGAACGGCTACACCTTC.

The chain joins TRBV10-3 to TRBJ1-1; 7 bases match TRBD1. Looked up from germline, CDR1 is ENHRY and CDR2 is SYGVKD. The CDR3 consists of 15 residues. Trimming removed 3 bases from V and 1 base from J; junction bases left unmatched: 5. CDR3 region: CAISDSRTGNTEAFF. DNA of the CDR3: TGTGCCATCAGTGATTCCCGGACAGGGAACACTGAAGCTTTCTTT.

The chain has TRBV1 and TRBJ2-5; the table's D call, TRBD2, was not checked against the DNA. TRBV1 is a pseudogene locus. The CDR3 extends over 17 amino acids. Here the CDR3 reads CTSSQTSGGPWEETQYF. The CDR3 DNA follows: TGCACCAGCAGCCAAACTAGCGGGGGGCCATGGGAAGAGACCCAGTACTTC.

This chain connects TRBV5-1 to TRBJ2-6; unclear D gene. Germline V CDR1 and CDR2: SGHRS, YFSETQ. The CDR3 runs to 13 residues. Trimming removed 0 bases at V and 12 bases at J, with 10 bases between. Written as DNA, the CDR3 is TGCGCCAGCAGCTTGGAACAGTCCACCGTCCTGACTTTC. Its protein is CASSLEQSTVLTF.

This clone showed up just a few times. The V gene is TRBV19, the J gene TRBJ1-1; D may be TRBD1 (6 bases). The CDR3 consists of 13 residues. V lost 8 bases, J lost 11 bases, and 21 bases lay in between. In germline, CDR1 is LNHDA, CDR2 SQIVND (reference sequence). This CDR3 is CASDGGSVMHAFF. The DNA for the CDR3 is TGTGCCAGTGATGGGGGCAGTGTAATGCATGCTTTCTTT.

The CDR3 DNA reads as TGTGCCAGCAGCCCGACAGGGGGCAACTATGGCTACACCTTC. Translation gives CASSPTGGNYGYTF. This chain joins TRBV7-2 and TRBJ1-2; 10 positions agree with TRBD1. The CDR3 runs to 14 residues. Germline V gene sequence: CDR1 SGHTA, CDR2 FQGNSA. With V trimmed by 5 bases and J by 2 bases, 2 bases remained unmatched.

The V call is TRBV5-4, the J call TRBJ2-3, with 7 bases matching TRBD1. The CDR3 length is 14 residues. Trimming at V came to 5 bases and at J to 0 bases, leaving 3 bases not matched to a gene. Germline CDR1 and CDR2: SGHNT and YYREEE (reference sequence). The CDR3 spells CASRRGQSTDTQYF. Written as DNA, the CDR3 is TGTGCCAGCAGGAGGGGACAGAGCACAGATACGCAGTATTTT.

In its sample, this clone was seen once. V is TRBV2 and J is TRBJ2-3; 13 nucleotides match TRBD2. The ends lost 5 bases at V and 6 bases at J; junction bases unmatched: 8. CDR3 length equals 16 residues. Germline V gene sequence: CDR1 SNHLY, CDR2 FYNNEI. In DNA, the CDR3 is TGTGCCAGCAGTAGGGGACTAGCGGGGAATACGGATACGCAGTATTTT. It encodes CASSRGLAGNTDTQYF.

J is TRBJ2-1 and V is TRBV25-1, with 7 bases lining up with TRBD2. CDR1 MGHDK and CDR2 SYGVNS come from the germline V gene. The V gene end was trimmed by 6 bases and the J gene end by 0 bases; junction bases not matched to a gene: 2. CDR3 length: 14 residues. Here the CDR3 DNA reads TGTGCCAGCAGCCTAGCGGCCTCCTACAATGAGCAGTTCTTC. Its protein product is CASSLAASYNEQFF.

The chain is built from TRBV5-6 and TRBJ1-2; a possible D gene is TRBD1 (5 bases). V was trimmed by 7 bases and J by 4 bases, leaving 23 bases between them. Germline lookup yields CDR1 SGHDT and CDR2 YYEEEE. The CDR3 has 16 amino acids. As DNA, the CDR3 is TGTGCCAGCTCCCCCACCCCGCGGGGGAAAGGCTATGGCTACACCTTC. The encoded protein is CASSPTPRGKGYGYTF. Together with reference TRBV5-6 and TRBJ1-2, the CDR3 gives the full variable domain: DAGVTQSPTHLIKTRGQQVTLRCSPKSGHDTVSWYQQALGQGPQFIFQYYEEEERQRGNFPDRFSGHQFPNYSSELNVNALLLGDSALYLCASSPTPRGKGYGYTFGSGTRLTVV.

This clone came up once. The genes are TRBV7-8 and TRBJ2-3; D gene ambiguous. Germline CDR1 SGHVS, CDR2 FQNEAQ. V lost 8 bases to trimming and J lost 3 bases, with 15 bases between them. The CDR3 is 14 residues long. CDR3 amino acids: CASQQEASTDTQYF. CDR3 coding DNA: TGTGCCAGCCAGCAAGAAGCGAGTACAGATACGCAGTATTTT. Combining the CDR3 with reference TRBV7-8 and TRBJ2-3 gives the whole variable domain GAGVSQSPRYKVAKRGQDVALRCDPISGHVSLFWYQQALGQGPEFLTYFQNEAQLDKSGLPSDRFFAERPEGSVSTLKIQRTQQEDSAVYLCASQQEASTDTQYFGPGTRLTVL.

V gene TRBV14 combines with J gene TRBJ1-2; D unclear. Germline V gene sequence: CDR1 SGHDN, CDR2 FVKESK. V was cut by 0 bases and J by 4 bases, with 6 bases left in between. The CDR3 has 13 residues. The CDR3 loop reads CASSQDESYGYTF. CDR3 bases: TGTGCCAGCAGCCAAGATGAGTCCTATGGCTACACCTTC.

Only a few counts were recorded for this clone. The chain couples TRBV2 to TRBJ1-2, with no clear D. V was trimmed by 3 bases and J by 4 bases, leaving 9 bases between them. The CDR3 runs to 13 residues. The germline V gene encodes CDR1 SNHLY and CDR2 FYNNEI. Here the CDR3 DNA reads TGTGCCAGCAGTGAGAGCTTACTCTATGGCTACACCTTC. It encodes CASSESLLYGYTF.

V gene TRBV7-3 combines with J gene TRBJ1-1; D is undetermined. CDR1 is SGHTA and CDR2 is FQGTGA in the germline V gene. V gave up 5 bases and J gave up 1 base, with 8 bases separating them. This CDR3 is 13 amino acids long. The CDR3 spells CASSRGENTEAFF. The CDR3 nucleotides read TGTGCCAGCAGCAGAGGTGAGAACACTGAAGCTTTCTTT.

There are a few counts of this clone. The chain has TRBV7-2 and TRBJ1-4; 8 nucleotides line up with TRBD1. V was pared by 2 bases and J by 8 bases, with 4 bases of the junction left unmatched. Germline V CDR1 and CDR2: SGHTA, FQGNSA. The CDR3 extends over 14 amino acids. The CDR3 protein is CASSLQGAGEKLFF. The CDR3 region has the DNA TGTGCCAGCAGCTTACAGGGGGCTGGAGAAAAACTGTTTTTT.

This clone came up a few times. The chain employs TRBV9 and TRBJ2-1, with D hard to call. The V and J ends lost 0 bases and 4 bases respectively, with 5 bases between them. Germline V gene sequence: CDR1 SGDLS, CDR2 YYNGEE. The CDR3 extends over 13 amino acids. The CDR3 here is CASSVAAYNEQFF. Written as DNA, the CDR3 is TGTGCCAGCAGCGTAGCAGCGTACAATGAGCAGTTCTTC. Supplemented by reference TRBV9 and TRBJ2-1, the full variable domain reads DSGVTQTPKHLITATGQRVTLRCSPRSGDLSVYWYQQSLDQGLQFLIQYYNGEERAKGNILERFSAQQFPDLHSELNLSSLELGDSALYFCASSVAAYNEQFFGPGTRLTVL.

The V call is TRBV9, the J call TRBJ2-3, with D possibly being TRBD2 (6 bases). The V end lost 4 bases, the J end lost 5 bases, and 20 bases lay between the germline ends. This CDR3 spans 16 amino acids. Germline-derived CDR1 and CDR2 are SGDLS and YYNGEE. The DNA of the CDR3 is TGTGCCAGCAGCAGCCGGGACTGGGGGTCGGGAGATACGCAGTATTTT. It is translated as CASSSRDWGSGDTQYF.

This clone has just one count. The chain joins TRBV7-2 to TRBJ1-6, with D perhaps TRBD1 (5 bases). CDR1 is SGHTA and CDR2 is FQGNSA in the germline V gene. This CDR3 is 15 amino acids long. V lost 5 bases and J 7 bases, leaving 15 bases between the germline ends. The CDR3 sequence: CASSPKAGGNSPLHF. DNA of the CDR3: TGTGCCAGCAGCCCGAAGGCCGGGGGGAATTCACCCCTCCACTTT.